This entry lists 3 T cell receptor beta chains sequenced from one sample in a study of cytomegalovirus exposure and HLA in healthy donors. The repertoire was sequenced with immunoSEQ multiplex PCR; TCRdb's copy has only in-frame clones and lacks some. The data contain roughly 140,000 clones, about 89% of them singletons. The sequenced material came from PBMCs. All receptors derive from a man between 18 and 29 years old in good health and CMV-seronegative.

This chain links TRBV5-5 with TRBJ1-5; D unresolved. Germline CDR1 reads SGHKS; CDR2 reads YYEKEE (reference sequence). V was pared by 4 bases and J by 0 bases, with 14 bases between. The CDR3 loop spans 16 amino acids. CDR3: CASSPSTPYSNQPQHF. The CDR3 DNA follows: TGTGCCAGCAGCCCATCGACACCCTATAGCAATCAGCCCCAGCATTTT.

The V gene is TRBV4-2, the J gene TRBJ1-5; D gene unclear. The CDR3 is 15 amino acids. V shed 0 bases and J shed 1 base, with 7 bases lying between them. Germline CDR1 and CDR2: LGHNA and YNFKEQ. CDR3 sequence reads: CASSQEGGSNQPQHF. In nucleotides, the CDR3 is TGTGCCAGCAGCCAAGAGGGCGGGAGCAATCAGCCCCAGCATTTT.

The chain carries TRBV6-5 and TRBJ2-3, with 7 bases fitting TRBD1. CDR1 is MNHEY, CDR2 SVGAGI, per germline. V lost 6 bases, J lost 0 bases, and 0 bases stayed unmatched. The CDR3 runs to 13 residues. CDR3 residues: CASRGQSTDTQYF. CDR3 DNA: TGTGCCAGCAGGGGACAGAGCACAGATACGCAGTATTTT.